This TCR beta chain was recovered during a study of T-cell memory formation after mild COVID-19 (dated by TCRdb to the early 2020s). General notes on the study: TCR sequence clusters from the two donors were largely donor specific. The cohort comprised two young, previously healthy adult volunteers, one female and one male. T-cell clones expanding and contracting after mild COVID-19 in a couple of donors were tracked by longitudinal TCRalpha and TCRbeta repertoire sequencing.

PBMCs were isolated by Ficoll-Paque density gradient centrifugation. TCRdb shows the sequencer as Illumina NovaSeq 6000. cDNA libraries for TCRalpha and TCRbeta were prepared by 5'RACE using constant-segment primers, with sample barcodes and unique molecular identifiers added. RNA was extracted from every sample with Trizol reagent. Amplification of the libraries took two PCR steps, and the second step added a second sample barcode plus Illumina TruSeq adapters. The libraries were sequenced on an Illumina NovaSeq using 2 x 150 bp paired-end reads. As for the original processing: The reads were demultiplexed and collapsed into UMI-guided consensus sequences using migec v1.2.7. With mixcr v2.1.11, UMI consensuses were aligned to TRA and TRB V and J templates and assembled into clonotypes. A clonotype was counted as expanded or contracted only when both edgeR and NoisET called the clonotype significant, with the noise models trained on biological replicates. For edgeR calls, a false discovery rate-adjusted p below 0.01 and a log2 fold-change threshold of 1 were applied. As an exploratory analysis of dynamics, max-normalized trajectories of the 1000 most abundant clonotypes were examined by PCA with hierarchical clustering. Separately sequenced CD4+ and CD8+ repertoires were used to assign the CD4 or CD8 phenotype of responding clones. The public reads were reprocessed in TCRdb via fastp at Q25 and MiXCR, keeping in-frame beta chains. Each CDR3 protein gets just one entry, which takes the most common genes and DNA from the rows behind it. TCRdb's processing, not the authors' own work, is the source of the V and J calls. This sample gives roughly 600,000 distinct CDR3 sequences in total; roughly 18% of them show up just once. The ten largest account for 12% of the sample.

Turning to this clonotype: Its antigen is not yet known. Base qualities are missing; no much larger clone stands one base away.

What the work shows at the level of the full study, not this receptor alone: The detection of some responding clones in pre-infection memory suggests that pre-existing cross-reactive memory T cells joined the SARS-CoV-2 response. The study covered only a couple of mild cases, and larger cohorts including severe cases with pre-infection samples were considered necessary. Clones that contracted from day 15 to 85 showed balanced CD4/CD8 phenotypes, whereas a second wave of clones that expanded from day 15 to 37 leaned towards CD4+. Contracting CD4+ clones were found mainly in CM and EM memory subsets, while CD8+ clones were enriched in EMRA. SARS-CoV-2 specificity of the second-wave clones peaking on day 37 was not confirmed.

The specimen sequenced was PBMCs or a T cell subset sorted from them (not recorded which). The origin of this receptor is an adult woman who had mild COVID-19 (a few samples of this study predate the infection). The sample titles of this study are shuffled in the database, so cell type and time point are left out; the donor was told from shared clones.

The CDR3 protein sequence reads: CASSLSAAGTEAFF. The sequenced DNA: TGTGCCAGCAGCTTATCAGCGGCTGGCACTGAAGCTTTCTTT. The chain joins TRBV11-2 to TRBJ1-1; the D gene remains uncertain. From cysteine to phenylalanine, the CDR3 is 14 amino acids long. The retained sequence is limited to the CDR3, 42 bases, with the frame set at the first base. CDR1 and CDR2, per the germline V gene, are SGHAT and FQNNGV. Deletion took 2 bases off V and 4 bases off J, with a span of 11 bases between the germline ends. Supplemented by the reference TRBV11-2 and TRBJ1-1 proteins around the CDR3, the complete variable domain is EAGVAQSPRYKIIEKRQSVAFWCNPISGHATLYWYQQILGQGPKLLIQFQNNGVVDDSQLPKDRFSAERLKGVDSTLKIQPAKLEDSAVYLCASSLSAAGTEAFFGQGTRLTVV.